This TCR beta chain was recovered during a study of blood T cell repertoires in COVID-19. Study-wide context: COVID-19 samples, acute and convalescent, were from the United States, Italy and Spain.

CDR1 is MNHEY, CDR2 SVGAGI, per germline. Trimming took 5 bases from V and 6 from J, leaving 14 bases between them. The CDR3 is made up of 13 amino acids. Produced via immunoSEQ multiplex PCR; TCRdb's table is partial and in-frame only. Here the sample spans approximately 300,000 clones, around 83% being singletons. This TCR was sampled from a woman aged 45-59 years with acute or convalescent COVID-19. The sample comprised peripheral blood. V usage is TRBV6-5 and J usage is TRBJ2-7; D may be TRBD2 (5 bases). As DNA, the CDR3 is TGTGCCAGCAGTCGGGATCCGCAAACCGAGCAGTACGTC. Its protein product is CASSRDPQTEQYV.